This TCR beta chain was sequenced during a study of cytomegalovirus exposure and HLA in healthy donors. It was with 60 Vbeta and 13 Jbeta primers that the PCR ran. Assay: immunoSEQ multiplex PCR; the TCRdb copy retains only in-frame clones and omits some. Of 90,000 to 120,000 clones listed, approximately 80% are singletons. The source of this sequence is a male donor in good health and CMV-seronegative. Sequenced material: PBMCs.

The CDR3 protein is CASSTLEDYNEQFF. In nucleotides, the CDR3 is TGTGCCAGCAGCACTTTAGAAGATTACAATGAGCAGTTCTTC. The chain uses TRBV7-6 and TRBJ2-1; D unclear. V was clipped by 5 bases and J by 4 bases, with 12 bases between them. From germline, CDR1 is SGHVS and CDR2 FNYEAQ. This CDR3 contains 14 residues.